Listed below are T cell receptor beta chains from one sample, sequenced in a study of OX40 agonist ivuxolimab in advanced cancers. Sequencing used immunoSEQ multiplex PCR; TCRdb keeps in-frame clones, though not all of them. The profile shows about 79,000 clones, roughly nine tenths of them singletons. Specimen: CD4+ or CD8+ T cells sorted from blood, collected in a trial of the OX40 agonist ivuxolimab. All receptors come from an adult with an advanced solid tumor such as melanoma, head and neck, liver or kidney cancer. Both conserved end residues are part of each CDR3. A D gene is named only where the DNA matches it firmly. Expanded clones are given a class, and other clones once, few, many or no size at all.

clone size: -
D gene: -
J gene: TRBJ1-2
V gene: TRBV2
CDR3 DNA: TGTGCCAGCAGGCCCGACTTGGGGGGCTACACCTTC
CDR3 protein: CASRPDLGGYTF

clone size: few
D gene: -
J gene: TRBJ1-1
V gene: TRBV29-1
CDR3 DNA: TGCAGCGTTGAATTAAGTGCATCTCTTGAAGCTTTCTTT
CDR3 protein: CSVELSASLEAFF

clone size: -
D gene: TRBD1
J gene: TRBJ1-5
V gene: TRBV5-5
CDR3 DNA: TGTGCCAGCAGCCCGGGACAGGGCAATCAGCCCCAGCATTTT
CDR3 protein: CASSPGQGNQPQHF

clone size: -
D gene: -
J gene: TRBJ2-5
V gene: TRBV19
CDR3 DNA: TGTGCCAGTAGTTTGATCGGGAGTCCGAACCAAGAGACCCAGTACTTC
CDR3 protein: CASSLIGSPNQETQYF

clone size: -
D gene: -
J gene: TRBJ1-1
V gene: TRBV13
CDR3 DNA: TGTGCCAGCAGCACCCCGGGACCTGCGTCCGAAGCTTTCTTT
CDR3 protein: CASSTPGPASEAFF

clone size: -
D gene: TRBD1
J gene: TRBJ1-2
V gene: TRBV2
CDR3 DNA: TGTGCCAGCAGTGCAATGCAGGGGGGAGATGGCTACACCTTC
CDR3 protein: CASSAMQGGDGYTF

clone size: -
D gene: TRBD1
J gene: TRBJ2-7
V gene: TRBV19
CDR3 DNA: TGTGCCAGTAACCCCGGGACAGGCGGTGACTACGAGCAGTACTTC
CDR3 protein: CASNPGTGGDYEQYF

clone size: -
D gene: TRBD1
J gene: TRBJ1-1
V gene: TRBV7-2
CDR3 DNA: TGTGCCAGCAGCTCCAGGGGGCTGAGCACTGAAGCTTTCTTT
CDR3 protein: CASSSRGLSTEAFF

clone size: -
D gene: TRBD2
J gene: TRBJ2-1
V gene: TRBV28
CDR3 DNA: TGTGCCAGCCGATTAGCGGGGGGTTACAATGAGCAGTTCTTC
CDR3 protein: CASRLAGGYNEQFF

clone size: -
D gene: TRBD1
J gene: TRBJ2-7
V gene: TRBV6-1
CDR3 DNA: TGTGCCAGCAGTGACCCCCAGGACAGGGGAGACTACGAGCAGTACTTC
CDR3 protein: CASSDPQDRGDYEQYF